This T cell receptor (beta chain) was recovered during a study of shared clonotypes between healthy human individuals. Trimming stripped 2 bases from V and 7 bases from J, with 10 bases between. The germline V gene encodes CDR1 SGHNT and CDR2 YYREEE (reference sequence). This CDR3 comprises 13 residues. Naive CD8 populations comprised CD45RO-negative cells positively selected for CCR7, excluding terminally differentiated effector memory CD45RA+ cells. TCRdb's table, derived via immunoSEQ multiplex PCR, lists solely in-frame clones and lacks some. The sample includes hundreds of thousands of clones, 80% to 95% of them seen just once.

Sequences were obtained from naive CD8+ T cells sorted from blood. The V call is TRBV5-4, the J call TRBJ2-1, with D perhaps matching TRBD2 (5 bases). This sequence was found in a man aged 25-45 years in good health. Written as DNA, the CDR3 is TGTGCCAGCAGCTTTCGGGGTAGTAATGAGCAGTTCTTC. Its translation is CASSFRGSNEQFF.